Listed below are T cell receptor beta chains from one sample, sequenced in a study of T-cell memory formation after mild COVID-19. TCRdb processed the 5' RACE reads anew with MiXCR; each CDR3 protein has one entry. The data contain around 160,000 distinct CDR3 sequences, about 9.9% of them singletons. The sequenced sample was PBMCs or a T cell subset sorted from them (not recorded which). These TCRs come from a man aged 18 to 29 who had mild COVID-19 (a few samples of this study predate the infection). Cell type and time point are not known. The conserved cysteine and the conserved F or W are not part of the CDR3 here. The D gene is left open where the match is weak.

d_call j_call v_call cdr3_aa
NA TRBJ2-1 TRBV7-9 ASSLKGRSYNEQF
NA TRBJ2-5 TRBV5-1 ASSLAPGQETQY
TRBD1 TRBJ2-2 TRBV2 ASRGQGANTGELF
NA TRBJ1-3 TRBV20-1 SARDRRSSGNTIY
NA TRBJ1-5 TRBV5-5 ASSPLRYSNQPQH
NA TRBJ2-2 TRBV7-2 ASSGREGGTGELF
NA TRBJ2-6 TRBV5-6 ASSSRGANVLT
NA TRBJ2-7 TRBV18 ASSPPSQLYEQY
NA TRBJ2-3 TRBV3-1 ASSRRALPPDTQY
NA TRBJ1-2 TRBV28 ASSRIEGYT
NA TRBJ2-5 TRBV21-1 ATSARQETQY
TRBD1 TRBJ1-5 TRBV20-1 STTGGRSQPQH
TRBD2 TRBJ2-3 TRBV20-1 SARVGGGITDTQY
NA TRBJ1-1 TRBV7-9 ASSARRRGTEAF
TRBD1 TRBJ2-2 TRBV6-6 AITGQANTGELF
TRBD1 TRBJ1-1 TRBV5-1 ASSPDPGGPINTEAF
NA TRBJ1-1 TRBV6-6 ASSELGVAF
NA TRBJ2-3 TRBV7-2 ASSPQGTDTQY
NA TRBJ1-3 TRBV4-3 ASSQGPGAHGTTIY
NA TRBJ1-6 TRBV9 ASSAGYNSPLH
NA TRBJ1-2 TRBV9 ASSLPTGDYGYT
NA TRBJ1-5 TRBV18 ASSPVWEEPQH
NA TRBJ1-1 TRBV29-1 SVQGPSNTEAF
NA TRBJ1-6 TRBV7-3 ASSQDFNSPLH
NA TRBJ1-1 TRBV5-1 ASSKGHDTEAF
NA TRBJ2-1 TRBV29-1 SVPTYNEQF
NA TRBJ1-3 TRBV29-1 SVGQSSGNTIY
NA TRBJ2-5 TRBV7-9 ASSSRALETQY
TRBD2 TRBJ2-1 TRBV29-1 SVEGRGPYNEQF
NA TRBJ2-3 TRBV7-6 ASAQVGADTQY
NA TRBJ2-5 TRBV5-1 ASSFEATQETQY
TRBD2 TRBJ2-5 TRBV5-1 ASSAGSGDQETQY
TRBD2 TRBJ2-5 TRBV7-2 ASSGGGTETQY
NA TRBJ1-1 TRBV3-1 ASSQVGTEAF
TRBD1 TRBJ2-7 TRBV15 ATSRFRTGGQNEQY
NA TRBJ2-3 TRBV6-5 ASSTTGRTTDTQY
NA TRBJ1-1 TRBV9 ASGSIGAGNTEAF
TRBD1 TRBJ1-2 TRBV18 ASSPDRDYGYT
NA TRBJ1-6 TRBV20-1 SARGAGYNSPLH
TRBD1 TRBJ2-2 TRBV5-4 ASSADRGQTGELF
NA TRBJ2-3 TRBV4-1 ASSPGVAMVDTQY
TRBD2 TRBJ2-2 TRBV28 ASSSSGGTGELF
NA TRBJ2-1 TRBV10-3 AIGGSDRLNEQF
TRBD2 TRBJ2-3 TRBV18 ASSPPGSGADTQY
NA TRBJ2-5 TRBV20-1 SAWGASETQY
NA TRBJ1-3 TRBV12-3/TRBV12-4 ASRRQVSSGNTIY
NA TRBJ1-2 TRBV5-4 ASSLDRVRGYT
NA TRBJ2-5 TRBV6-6 ASSLERKAQY
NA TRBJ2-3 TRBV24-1 ATSETGTPGLAQY
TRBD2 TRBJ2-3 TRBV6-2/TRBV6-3 ASSYVPSGGIDTQY
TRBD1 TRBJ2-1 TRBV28 ANADRGRPAEQF
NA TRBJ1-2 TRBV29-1 SVEEGPRGDGYT
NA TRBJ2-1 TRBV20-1 SARDMGSPGNEQF